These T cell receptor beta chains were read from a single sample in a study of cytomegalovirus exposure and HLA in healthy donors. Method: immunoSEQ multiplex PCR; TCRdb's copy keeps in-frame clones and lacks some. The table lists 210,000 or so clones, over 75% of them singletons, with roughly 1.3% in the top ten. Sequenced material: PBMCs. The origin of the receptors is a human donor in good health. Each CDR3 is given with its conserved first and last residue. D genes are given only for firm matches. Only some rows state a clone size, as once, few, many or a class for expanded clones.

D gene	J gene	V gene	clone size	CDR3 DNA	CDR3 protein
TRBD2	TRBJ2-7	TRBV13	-	TGTGCCAGCAGCTTAGAAGCGGGAGGCTACGAGCAGTACTTC	CASSLEAGGYEQYF
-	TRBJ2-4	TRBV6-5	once	TGTGCCAGCAGTCTCAGGGGGGACATTCAGTACTTC	CASSLRGDIQYF
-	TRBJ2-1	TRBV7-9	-	TGTGCCAGCAGCTTGATGGAGGGAAAGTTCTTC	CASSLMEGKFF
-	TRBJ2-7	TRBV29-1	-	TGCAGCGCCAAAGAGGCTCCCGGATACGAGCAGTACTTC	CSAKEAPGYEQYF
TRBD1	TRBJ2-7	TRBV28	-	TGTGCCAGCAGCCCCGGGACAGGCATGTACGAGCAGTACTTC	CASSPGTGMYEQYF
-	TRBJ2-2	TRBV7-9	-	TGTGCCAGCAGCTTTTCTGCCACTAACACCGGGGAGCTGTTTTTT	CASSFSATNTGELFF
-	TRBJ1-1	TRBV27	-	TGTGCCAGCAGTTCCCGAACGACAGACATGAACACTGAAGCTTTCTTT	CASSSRTTDMNTEAFF
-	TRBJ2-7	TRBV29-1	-	TGCAGCGTTGTAGGGGGTTCTGGCCTCGAGCAGTACTTC	CSVVGGSGLEQYF
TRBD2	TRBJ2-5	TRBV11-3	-	TGTGCCAGCAGCTTAGAGAGCGGGGGGGACCAAGAGACCCAGTACTTC	CASSLESGGDQETQYF
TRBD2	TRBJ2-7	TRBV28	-	TGTGCCAGCAGTCCAGCGGGAGGGGCGGTCTCCTACGAGCAGTACTTC	CASSPAGGAVSYEQYF
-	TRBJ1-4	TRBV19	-	TGTGCCAGTAGTAGAACAGGCTCAACTAATGAAAAACTGTTTTTT	CASSRTGSTNEKLFF
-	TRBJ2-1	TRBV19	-	TGTGCCAGTAGTATCGCGGAAGCGGGGCAGTTCTTC	CASSIAEAGQFF
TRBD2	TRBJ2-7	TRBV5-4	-	TGTGCCAGCAGCTTGGGGGGCGGGAGTATCGCCTACGAGCAGTACTTC	CASSLGGGSIAYEQYF
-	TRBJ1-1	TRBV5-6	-	TGTGCCAGCAGATCCGGGACTCCAAACACTGAAGCTTTCTTT	CASRSGTPNTEAFF
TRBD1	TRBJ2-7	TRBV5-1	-	TGCGCCAGCAGCTTGTTCATATCGCCGGGACAGGGGGCTTACGAGCAGTACTTC	CASSLFISPGQGAYEQYF
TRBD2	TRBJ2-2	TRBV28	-	TGTGCCAGCAGTTTACACCCGGTGCTAGCGGGAGATCTGAACACCGGGGAGCTGTTTTTT	CASSLHPVLAGDLNTGELFF
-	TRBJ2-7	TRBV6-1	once	TGTGCCAGCAGTGAGCCGGTCTCGCTATACGAGCAGTACTTC	CASSEPVSLYEQYF
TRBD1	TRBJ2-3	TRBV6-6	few	TGTGCCAGTAAGGGGGCAGGCACAGATACGCAGTATTTT	CASKGAGTDTQYF
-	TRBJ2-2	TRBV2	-	TGTGCCACCACGACAGGGCGGGGCACCGGGGAGCTGTTTTTT	CATTTGRGTGELFF
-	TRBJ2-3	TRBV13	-	TGTGCCAGCAGCTTAATGGCGGGACGCACAGATACGCAGTATTTT	CASSLMAGRTDTQYF
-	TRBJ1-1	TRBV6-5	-	TGTGCCAGCAGTTATCGGGGGAACACTGAAGCTTTCTTT	CASSYRGNTEAFF
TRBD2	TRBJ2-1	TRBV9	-	TGTGCCAGCAGCCGGTTGGGTAGCGGGATCGCGTACAATGAGCAGTTCTTC	CASSRLGSGIAYNEQFF
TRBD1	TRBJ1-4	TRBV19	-	TGTGCCAGTAGTACCCAACAGGGGATGATTGAAAAACTGTTTTTT	CASSTQQGMIEKLFF
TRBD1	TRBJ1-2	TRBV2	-	TGTGCCAGTAGACAGGGGACTAACGGCTACACCTTC	CASRQGTNGYTF
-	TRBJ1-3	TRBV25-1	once	TGTGCCAGCAGAGGGGCTGCTGGAAACACCATATATTTT	CASRGAAGNTIYF
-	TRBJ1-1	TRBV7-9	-	TGTGCCAGCAGCCCTACCCCATCGAACACTGAAGCTTTCTTT	CASSPTPSNTEAFF